Below, one T cell receptor (beta chain) is given with its context. This sample stems from a study of shared clonotypes between healthy human individuals. Assay used: immunoSEQ multiplex PCR; TCRdb lists only in-frame clones, some missing. Counted here are about 1.5 million clones, about 98% occurring once; the ten biggest clones make up about 0.4%. The clonotype originates from a man in his thirties or forties in good health. Sequencing was performed on naive CD4+ T cells sorted from blood. Subset noted: CD45RA+ positively selected.

DNA of the CDR3: TGCGCCAGCGCTAGCGGACAGGGGGTAACAAATGAGCAGTTCTTC. It translates to CASASGQGVTNEQFF. This rearrangement joins TRBV4-3 to TRBJ2-1, with 10 bases lining up with TRBD1. J gave up 7 bases and V 8 bases, and 11 bases lay outside the gene matches. This CDR3 region has 15 residues. Germline V gene data show CDR1 as LGHNA and CDR2 as YSLEER.